Each of the 20 T cell receptor beta chains below was sequenced from the same sample in a study of spatial heterogeneity in lung cancer. Via MiXCR, TCRdb re-called the 5' RACE reads, giving one row per CDR3 protein. Among about 45,000 distinct CDR3 sequences, 20% to 25% were seen once, and the ten largest hold approximately 6.8%. Time point described: blood at routine non-recurrence follow-up after resection. Sequencing used PBMCs, obtained at follow-up. Source of these receptors: a female donor with early-stage non-small cell lung cancer.

This clonotype was found many times. One end of the junction is discordant with germline, which a read error may explain. This chain connects TRBV5-1 to TRBJ2-1; 10 positions agree with TRBD2. The CDR3 loop spans 15 amino acids. The germline V gene has CDR1 SGHRS and CDR2 YFSETQ. The CDR3 DNA reads as TGCGACAGCAGCTCTAGCGGGAGCCGAAACAATGAGCAGTTCTTC. Translating it yields CDSSSSGSRNNEQFF.

This clonotype appeared a few times. The chain couples TRBV13 to TRBJ1-1; no clear D gene. This CDR3 has 12 amino acids. V lost 2 bases and J 7 bases, leaving 8 bases between the germline ends. Germline lookup yields CDR1 PRHDT and CDR2 FYEKMQ (reference sequence). CDR3 sequence: CASSLMGSEAFF. CDR3 DNA: TGTGCCAGCAGCTTAATGGGCAGTGAAGCTTTCTTT.

This clonotype has ten or more counts. J is TRBJ2-7 and V is TRBV11-2; TRBD2 matches at 9 bases. V lost 3 bases to trimming and J lost 2 bases; unmatched junction nucleotides: 5. The CDR3 sequence is 15 residues long. Germline V CDR1 and CDR2: SGHAT, FQNNGV. CDR3 protein: CASSFLLAGPYEQYF. Written as DNA, the CDR3 is TGTGCCAGCAGCTTTCTTCTAGCGGGACCCTACGAGCAGTACTTC.

The chain recombines TRBV12-3 or TRBV12-4 with TRBJ2-3, with a weak D call TRBD2 (5 bases). Trimming removed 6 bases at V and 0 bases at J, with 10 bases between. The CDR3 is made up of 14 amino acids. CDR3 bases: TGTGCCAGCAGCCTTACTAGGAGCACAGATACGCAGTATTTT. Protein product: CASSLTRSTDTQYF.

This clonotype has only a few counts. This chain connects TRBV20-1 to TRBJ1-5; D gene ambiguous. The length of the CDR3 is 12 residues. Germline V gene sequence: CDR1 DFQATT, CDR2 SNEGSKA (reference sequence). Trimming cost V 3 bases and J 5 bases, with 8 bases left between them. The CDR3 region is CSARAGDQPQHF. The CDR3 DNA is TGCAGTGCTAGGGCGGGTGATCAGCCCCAGCATTTT.

This clonotype came up once. This chain connects TRBV5-1 to TRBJ2-2, with D perhaps TRBD2 (5 bases). The CDR3 has 14 residues. V was clipped by 1 base and J by 7 bases, with 11 bases between them. Germline loops: CDR1 SGHRS, CDR2 YFSETQ. The CDR3 loop is CASSLMEAVGELFF. The CDR3 DNA sequence: TGCGCCAGCAGCTTGATGGAAGCGGTCGGGGAGCTGTTTTTT.

V usage is TRBV6-1 and J usage is TRBJ1-3, with D unresolved. Germline V CDR1 and CDR2: MNHNS, SASEGT. The V end lost 8 bases, the J end lost 0 bases, and 8 bases lay between the germline ends. This CDR3 spans 13 amino acids. The CDR3 sequence: CASETYSGNTIYF. CDR3 nucleotides: TGTGCCAGCGAGACATACTCTGGAAACACCATATATTTT.

The J gene is TRBJ2-2, the V gene TRBV7-3; D is undetermined. V was shortened by 5 bases and J by 5 bases, with 12 bases between the two germline ends. Germline V CDR1 and CDR2: SGHTA, FQGTGA. This CDR3 is built from 14 residues. The DNA of the CDR3 is TGTGCCAGCAGCCCGCGAGTCTTGACCGGGGAGCTGTTTTTT. Its protein product is CASSPRVLTGELFF.

V and J are TRBV29-1 and TRBJ2-1, with 7 bases identical to TRBD1. The CDR3 loop spans 13 amino acids. V dropped 3 bases and J dropped 9; count of bases not matched to a gene: 8. The germline V gene encodes CDR1 SQVTM and CDR2 ANQGSEA. The CDR3 here is CSVEISWDSEQFF. Here the CDR3 DNA reads TGCAGCGTTGAGATTTCCTGGGACAGTGAGCAGTTCTTC.

This chain connects TRBV5-1 to TRBJ2-6, with a tentative D call TRBD1 (6 bases). V lost 4 bases and J lost 0, with 14 bases in between. CDR3 length equals 17 residues. Germline assignment: CDR1 SGHRS and CDR2 YFSETQ. CDR3 in DNA: TGCGCCAGCAGCACCGGGACACATCGCTCTGGGGCCAACGTCCTGACTTTC. Translated, it gives CASSTGTHRSGANVLTF.

This clonotype was seen repeatedly, ten times or more. This sequence joins TRBV28 and TRBJ2-7; a possible D gene is TRBD2 (6 bases). This CDR3 spans 14 amino acids. V was trimmed by 10 bases and J by 2 bases, leaving 18 bases between them. Germline-derived CDR1 and CDR2 are MDHEN and SYDVKM. CDR3 in DNA: TGTGCCACAGGAGCGGGCAGGGACCCCTACGAGCAGTACTTC. It translates to CATGAGRDPYEQYF.

The chain is built from TRBV7-9 and TRBJ2-5, with D tentatively TRBD1 or TRBD2 (5 bases each). The CDR3 loop spans 18 amino acids. V gave up 5 bases and J gave up 2 bases, with 24 bases separating them. CDR1 and CDR2 from the germline V gene are SEHNR and FQNEAQ (reference sequence). The CDR3 is CASSPGQDQASTQETQYF. Written as DNA, the CDR3 is TGTGCCAGCAGCCCGGGGCAGGATCAAGCCAGCACTCAAGAGACCCAGTACTTC.

This chain links TRBV11-2 with TRBJ2-2, with TRBD2 as a possible D gene (6 bases). This CDR3 spans 15 amino acids. Deletions cut 2 bases from V and 7 bases from J, with 14 bases between. Germline CDR1 is SGHAT and CDR2 is FQNNGV. The CDR3 region is CASSLFTGVGGELFF. The CDR3 bases are TGTGCCAGCAGCTTATTCACGGGGGTCGGCGGGGAGCTGTTTTTT.

The J gene is TRBJ2-3, the V gene TRBV10-1; 7 bases line up with TRBD2. Per the germline V gene, CDR1 is WNHNN and CDR2 is SYGVQD (reference sequence). V was pared by 4 bases and J by 5 bases, with 12 bases of the junction left unmatched. This CDR3 is 16 amino acids long. The CDR3: CASSGPRGTTGDTQYF. CDR3 nucleotides: TGCGCCAGCAGTGGGCCCCGCGGGACTACCGGAGATACGCAGTATTTT.

The chain joins TRBV27 to TRBJ2-5, with 8 bases lining up with TRBD2. J gave up 5 bases and V 2 bases, and 7 bases lay outside the gene matches. The V gene's germline CDR1 is MNHEY and CDR2 SMNVEV (reference sequence). The length of the CDR3 is 15 residues. CDR3 sequence: CASSLSGGLGETQYF. In DNA form, the CDR3 reads TGTGCCAGCAGTTTAAGCGGGGGCCTCGGGGAGACCCAGTACTTC.

This clonotype was detected ten times or more. The rearrangement joins TRBV29-1 to TRBJ1-5; D gene unclear. This CDR3 has 13 residues. Germline assignment: CDR1 SQVTM and CDR2 ANQGSEA. Trimming removed 4 bases from V and 0 bases from J, with 7 bases in between. The CDR3 spells CSVVVDSNQPQHF. The CDR3, as DNA: TGCAGCGTTGTGGTGGATAGCAATCAGCCCCAGCATTTT.

The sample holds many counts of this clonotype. The chain combines TRBV4-2 with TRBJ2-3, with 8 bases aligning to TRBD1. This CDR3 region has 17 residues. Trimming cost V 1 base and J 3 bases; bases outside gene matches: 9. Germline values: CDR1 LGHNA, CDR2 YNFKEQ. DNA for the CDR3: TGTGCCAGCAGCCAAGCGGACAGGGAGGTATGGACAGATACGCAGTATTTT. Protein: CASSQADREVWTDTQYF.

This clonotype was detected many times. This chain joins TRBV11-2 and TRBJ2-5; D is unclear. Trimming removed 2 bases at V and 5 bases at J, with 12 bases between. CDR1 and CDR2 from the germline V gene are SGHAT and FQNNGV. This CDR3 comprises 14 residues. CDR3 in amino acids: CASSLIRAQETQYF. CDR3 DNA: TGTGCCAGCAGCTTAATAAGGGCCCAGGAGACCCAGTACTTC.

The count of this clonotype is one. The chain carries TRBV12-3 or TRBV12-4 and TRBJ1-2, with D unclear. Trimming pared 1 base from V and 8 bases from J, leaving 14 bases between. This CDR3 is 14 amino acids long. The CDR3 nucleotides read TGTGCCAGCAGTTTAGGGCAGGTGATAGGGGGCTACACCTTC. Translation gives CASSLGQVIGGYTF.

In this sample, this clonotype turned up many times. The rearrangement joins TRBV7-6 to TRBJ2-1; D not resolved. Germline V gives CDR1 SGHVS, CDR2 FNYEAQ. Trimming took off 5 bases at V and 5 bases at J, with 10 bases between the two ends. CDR3 size: 13 residues. CDR3 sequence: CASSNRLDNEQFF. As DNA, the CDR3 is TGTGCCAGCAGCAACCGACTTGACAATGAGCAGTTCTTC. The whole variable domain, remainder taken from reference TRBV7-6 and TRBJ2-1, is GAGVSQSPRYKVTKRGQDVALRCDPISGHVSLYWYRQALGQGPEFLTYFNYEAQQDKSGLPNDRFSAERPEGSISTLTIQRTEQRDSAMYRCASSNRLDNEQFFGPGTRLTVL.